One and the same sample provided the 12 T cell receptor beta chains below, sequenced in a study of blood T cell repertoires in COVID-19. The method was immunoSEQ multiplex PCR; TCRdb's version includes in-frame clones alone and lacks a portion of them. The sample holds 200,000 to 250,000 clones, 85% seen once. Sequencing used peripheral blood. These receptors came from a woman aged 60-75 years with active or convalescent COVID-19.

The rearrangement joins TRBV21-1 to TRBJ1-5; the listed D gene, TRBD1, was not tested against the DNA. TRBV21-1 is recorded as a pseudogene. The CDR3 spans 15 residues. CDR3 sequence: CASSKRGGDDQPQHF. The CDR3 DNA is TGTGCCAGCAGCAAAAGGGGCGGTGATGATCAGCCCCAGCATTTT.

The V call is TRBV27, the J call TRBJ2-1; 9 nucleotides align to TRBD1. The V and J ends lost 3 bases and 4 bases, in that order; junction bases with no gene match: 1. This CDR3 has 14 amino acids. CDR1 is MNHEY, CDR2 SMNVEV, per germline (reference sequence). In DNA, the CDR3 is TGTGCCAGCAGTTTCGGACAGGGGTACAATGAGCAGTTCTTC. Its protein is CASSFGQGYNEQFF.

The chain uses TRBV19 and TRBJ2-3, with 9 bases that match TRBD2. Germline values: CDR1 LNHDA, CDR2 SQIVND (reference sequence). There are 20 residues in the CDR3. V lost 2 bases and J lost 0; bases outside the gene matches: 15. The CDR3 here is CASSITLFAAGGPSTDTQYF. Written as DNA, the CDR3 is TGTGCCAGTAGTATAACACTTTTTGCAGCGGGGGGTCCTAGCACAGATACGCAGTATTTT.

DNA of the CDR3: TGTGCCAGCAGCTTAGGCCCTGTGCGGGAGAGTGAGCAGTTCTTC. Its protein is CASSLGPVRESEQFF. J is TRBJ2-1 and V is TRBV7-3, with TRBD2 identical over 7 bases. CDR1 and CDR2 (germline): SGHTA, FQGTGA. The CDR3 has 15 residues. Germline trimming cut 2 bases from V and 9 bases from J; bases unmatched to any gene: 10.

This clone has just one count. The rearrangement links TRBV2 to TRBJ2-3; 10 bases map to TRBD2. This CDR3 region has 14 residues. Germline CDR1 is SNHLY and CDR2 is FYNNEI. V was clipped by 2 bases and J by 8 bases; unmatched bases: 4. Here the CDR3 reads CASSETSGVGTQYF. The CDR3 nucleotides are TGTGCCAGCAGTGAAACTAGCGGGGTGGGTACGCAGTATTTT. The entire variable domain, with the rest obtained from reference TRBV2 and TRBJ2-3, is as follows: EPEVTQTPSHQVTQMGQEVILRCVPISNHLYFYWYRQILGQKVEFLVSFYNNEISEKSEIFDDQFSVERPDGSNFTLKIRSTKLEDSAMYFCASSETSGVGTQYFGPGTRLTVL.

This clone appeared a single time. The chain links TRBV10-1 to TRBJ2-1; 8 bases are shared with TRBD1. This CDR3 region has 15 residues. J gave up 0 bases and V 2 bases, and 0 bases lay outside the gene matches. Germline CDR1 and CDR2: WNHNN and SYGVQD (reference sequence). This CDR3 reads CASSEDRGSYNEQFF. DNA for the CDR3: TGCGCCAGCAGTGAGGACAGGGGCTCCTACAATGAGCAGTTCTTC.

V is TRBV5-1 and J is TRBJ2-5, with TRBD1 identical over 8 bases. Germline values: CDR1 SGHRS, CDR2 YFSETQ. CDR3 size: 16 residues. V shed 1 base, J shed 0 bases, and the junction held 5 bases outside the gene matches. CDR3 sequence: CASSLTGTGHQETQYF. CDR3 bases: TGCGCCAGCAGCTTGACCGGGACAGGCCACCAAGAGACCCAGTACTTC.

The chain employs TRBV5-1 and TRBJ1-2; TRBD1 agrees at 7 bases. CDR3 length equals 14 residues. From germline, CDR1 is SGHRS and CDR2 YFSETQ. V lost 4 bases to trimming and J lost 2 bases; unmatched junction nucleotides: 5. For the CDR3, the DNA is TGCGCCAGCAGCATTGGACAGGTGAACTATGGCTACACCTTC. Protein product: CASSIGQVNYGYTF.

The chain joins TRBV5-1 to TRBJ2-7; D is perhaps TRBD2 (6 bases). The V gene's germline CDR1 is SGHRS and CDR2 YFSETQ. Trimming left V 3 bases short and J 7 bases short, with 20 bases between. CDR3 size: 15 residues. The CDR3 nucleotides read TGCGCCAGCAGCTATTACTCCGGGACCGGGGGAGAGCAGTACTTC. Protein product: CASSYYSGTGGEQYF.

CDR3: CAWSVGQEIPGFYNEQFF. The CDR3 DNA is TGTGCCTGGAGTGTCGGTCAGGAAATTCCTGGGTTCTACAATGAGCAGTTCTTC. V and J are TRBV30 and TRBJ2-1; no definite D call. Looked up from germline, CDR1 is GTSNPN and CDR2 is SVGIG (reference sequence). Trimming shortened V by 0 bases and J by 3 bases, and 21 bases separated the two germline ends. The CDR3 covers 18 residues.

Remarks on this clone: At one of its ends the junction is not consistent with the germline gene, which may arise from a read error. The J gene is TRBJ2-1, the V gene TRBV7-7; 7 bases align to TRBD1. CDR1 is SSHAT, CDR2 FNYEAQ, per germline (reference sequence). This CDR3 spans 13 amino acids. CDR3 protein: CASSRDSYNEQFF. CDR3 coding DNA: TGTGCTAGCAGCCGGGACAGCTACAATGAGCAGTTCTTC.

The CDR3 loop is CASIMDRGGTGELFF. Written as DNA, the CDR3 is TGTGCCAGCATCATGGACAGGGGCGGGACCGGGGAGCTGTTTTTT. The rearrangement links TRBV7-2 to TRBJ2-2, with 9 bases aligning to TRBD1. This CDR3 comprises 15 residues. The trim removed 7 bases at V and 5 bases at J, leaving 8 bases unmatched. The V gene's germline CDR1 is SGHTA and CDR2 FQGNSA.